The 26 T cell receptor beta chains in this list originate from one sample, sequenced in a study of cytomegalovirus exposure and HLA in healthy donors. 60 Vbeta and 13 Jbeta primers were used in PCR. Measured with immunoSEQ multiplex PCR; TCRdb has only the in-frame clones, and not every one. There are about 160,000 clones in the sample; around three quarters occur only once, and roughly 0.99% lies in the top ten. The sequenced sample consisted of PBMCs. These receptors all stem from a woman in her thirties or forties in good health and CMV-seronegative.

V usage is TRBV2 and J usage is TRBJ1-1, with a possible D match to TRBD1 (5 bases). The V gene lost 6 bases and the J gene lost 0 bases, with 11 bases spanning the gap. CDR3 size: 14 residues. Per germline, CDR1 SNHLY and CDR2 FYNNEI. CDR3 coding DNA: TGTGCCAGCAGGGGGGAGGGCCTGAACACTGAAGCTTTCTTT. It encodes CASRGEGLNTEAFF.

A single count supports this clone. The chain carries TRBV7-9 and TRBJ2-7; 15 bases are a match to TRBD2. CDR1 is SEHNR, CDR2 FQNEAQ, per germline (reference sequence). CDR3 size: 16 residues. With 5 bases clipped from V and 2 bases from J, the junction kept 4 bases outside the gene matches. The CDR3 here is CASSLGLAGGPYEQYF. The CDR3 DNA sequence: TGTGCCAGCAGCCTCGGACTAGCGGGAGGGCCCTACGAGCAGTACTTC.

The V and J genes are TRBV19 and TRBJ1-1; D is possibly TRBD1 (6 bases). The CDR3 runs 13 residues. The V gene lost 8 bases and the J gene lost 2 bases, with 12 bases spanning the gap. Germline V gives CDR1 LNHDA, CDR2 SQIVND (reference sequence). CDR3 in DNA: TGTGCCAGTCAGGACAGAGGAAACACTGAAGCTTTCTTT. This codes for CASQDRGNTEAFF.

The chain's CDR3 is CASREGANEKLFF. The CDR3 coding sequence is TGTGCCAGCAGGGAAGGAGCTAATGAAAAACTGTTTTTT. J is TRBJ1-4 and V is TRBV25-1; D uncertain. The V gene lost 6 bases and the J gene lost 3 bases, with 8 bases spanning the gap. CDR1 MGHDK and CDR2 SYGVNS come from the germline V gene. The length of the CDR3 is 13 residues. The complete variable domain, with remaining parts taken from reference TRBV25-1 and TRBJ1-4, reads EADIYQTPRYLVIGTGKKITLECSQTMGHDKMYWYQQDPGMELHLIHYSYGVNSTEKGDLSSESTVSRIRTEHFPLTLESARPSHTSQYLCASREGANEKLFFGSGTQLSVL.

The chain combines TRBV27 with TRBJ2-6, with a possible D match to TRBD2 (6 bases). The ends were cut back, 4 bases at V and 0 bases at J, with 10 bases in the middle. There are 16 residues in the CDR3. CDR1 and CDR2 (germline): MNHEY, SMNVEV (reference sequence). CDR3 loop: CASSSGTGSGANVLTF. CDR3 nucleotides: TGTGCCAGCAGTTCAGGGACTGGCTCTGGGGCCAACGTCCTGACTTTC.

This sequence joins TRBV27 and TRBJ2-2, with D possibly being TRBD2 (6 bases). The V gene's germline CDR1 is MNHEY and CDR2 SMNVEV (reference sequence). V was clipped by 4 bases and J by 2 bases, with 11 bases between them. This CDR3 is built from 15 residues. Here the CDR3 DNA reads TGTGCCAGCAGTTATCGGCGGGATAACACCGGGGAGCTGTTTTTT. It specifies CASSYRRDNTGELFF.

The rearrangement joins TRBV2 to TRBJ1-5; 9 bases align to TRBD1. Trimming took 6 bases from V and 4 from J; bases not matched to a gene: 10. This CDR3 contains 16 residues. Germline V lookup: CDR1 SNHLY, CDR2 FYNNEI. The CDR3 DNA follows: TGTGCCAGCAGAGATACAGGGGGCTGGGGGAATCAGCCCCAGCATTTT. The encoded protein is CASRDTGGWGNQPQHF. Filled out from reference TRBV2 and TRBJ1-5, the complete variable domain reads EPEVTQTPSHQVTQMGQEVILRCVPISNHLYFYWYRQILGQKVEFLVSFYNNEISEKSEIFDDQFSVERPDGSNFTLKIRSTKLEDSAMYFCASRDTGGWGNQPQHFGDGTRLSIL.

The rearrangement uses TRBV6-1 and TRBJ2-5; maybe TRBD1 (7 bases). Germline lookup yields CDR1 MNHNS and CDR2 SASEGT. The CDR3 is 15 amino acids. Between the trimmed V and J ends, which lost 4 bases and 5 bases, there was a span of 17 bases. CDR3 coding DNA: TGTGCCAGCAGTGGCCGACAGGGAGGTTGGGAGACCCAGTACTTC. Protein: CASSGRQGGWETQYF.

V gene TRBV7-9 combines with J gene TRBJ1-1, with 7 bases that match TRBD1. V was pared by 2 bases and J by 4 bases, with 10 bases of the junction left unmatched. Germline V gene sequence: CDR1 SEHNR, CDR2 FQNEAQ (reference sequence). The CDR3 length is 16 residues. DNA for the CDR3: TGTGCCAGCAGCTTAAGTTTGCTTTCAGGGGGCACTGAAGCTTTCTTT. This translates into CASSLSLLSGGTEAFF.

Remarks on this clone: Other DNA sequences in this sample translate to the same CDR3. This chain joins TRBV2 and TRBJ2-2; 13 bases fit TRBD2. CDR1 SNHLY and CDR2 FYNNEI come from the germline V gene. This CDR3 has 15 amino acids. V lost 6 bases to trimming and J lost 5 bases; unmatched junction nucleotides: 3. The CDR3 sequence is CASSLGLAGTGELFF. As DNA, the CDR3 is TGTGCCAGCAGCCTGGGACTAGCGGGGACCGGGGAGCTGTTTTTT.

The chain uses TRBV30 and TRBJ2-7, with 7 bases matching TRBD2. Losses at the gene ends were 0 bases for V and 3 bases for J; bases not matched to a gene: 2. The CDR3 runs to 13 residues. The germline gives CDR1 GTSNPN, CDR2 SVGIG (reference sequence). CDR3 coding DNA: TGTGCCTGGAGTGTAGGGGACTACTACGAGCAGTACTTC. Translation: CAWSVGDYYEQYF. Supplemented by reference TRBV30 and TRBJ2-7, the full variable domain reads SQTIHQWPATLVQPVGSPLSLECTVEGTSNPNLYWYRQAAGRGLQLLFYSVGIGQISSEVPQNLSASRPQDRQFILSSKKLLLSDSGFYLCAWSVGDYYEQYFGPGTRLTVT.

The chain uses TRBV7-2 and TRBJ2-3; 7 nucleotides agree with TRBD1. CDR1 SGHTA and CDR2 FQGNSA come from the germline V gene. V gave up 5 bases and J gave up 7 bases; unmatched junction bases: 6. This CDR3 is built from 13 residues. The CDR3 here is CASSEPGGYTQYF. The DNA for the CDR3 is TGTGCCAGCAGCGAACCAGGGGGATATACGCAGTATTTT.

The chain is built from TRBV11-2 and TRBJ2-5, with 7 bases identical to TRBD1. J was trimmed by 2 bases and V by 7 bases; bases with no gene match: 10. CDR1 and CDR2 (germline): SGHAT, FQNNGV. The CDR3 contains 15 residues. For the CDR3, the DNA is TGTGCCAGCAAGGAAGGCAGGGGGACGCAAGAGACCCAGTACTTC. Its translation: CASKEGRGTQETQYF.

V usage is TRBV7-9 and J usage is TRBJ2-1, with 10 bases identical to TRBD2. Germline V CDR1 and CDR2: SEHNR, FQNEAQ (reference sequence). This CDR3 comprises 16 residues. The J segment lost 6 bases and the V segment lost 2 bases, leaving 7 bases of the junction unmatched. CDR3 sequence (DNA): TGTGCCAGCAGCTTAACTTACGAGCGGGAGGGCAATGAGCAGTTCTTC. Residues: CASSLTYEREGNEQFF.

The rearrangement joins TRBV7-3 to TRBJ2-2; weak D call: TRBD2 (6 bases). V lost 1 base, J lost 5 bases, and 14 bases lay in between. Germline V lookup: CDR1 SGHTA, CDR2 FQGTGA. The CDR3 totals 16 residues. CDR3 sequence (DNA): TGTGCCAGCAGCTTAAATCAAGGAGGGCGGACCGGGGAGCTGTTTTTT. This gives the protein CASSLNQGGRTGELFF.

CDR3 loop: CASSARTGLDNSPLHF. Written as DNA, the CDR3 is TGTGCCAGCAGTGCTAGGACAGGGCTCGATAATTCACCCCTCCACTTT. The rearrangement links TRBV6-1 to TRBJ1-6; 8 bases map to TRBD1. The V segment lost 4 bases and the J segment 5 bases; nucleotides outside the gene matches: 7. CDR3 length: 16 amino acids. The V gene's germline CDR1 is MNHNS and CDR2 SASEGT.

The V gene is TRBV4-2, the J gene TRBJ2-7; D is unclear. The CDR3 runs to 14 residues. V dropped 6 bases and J dropped 1 base, with 13 bases sitting between them. Per germline, CDR1 LGHNA and CDR2 YNFKEQ. The CDR3, as DNA: TGTGCCAGCAGTCTCGAGTGGTTATCCTACGAGCAGTACTTC. Amino acid sequence: CASSLEWLSYEQYF.

CDR3 sequence reads: CASSSDLTGNTEAFF. CDR3 DNA: TGCGCCAGCAGCTCGGACCTGACAGGGAACACTGAAGCTTTCTTT. The rearrangement joins TRBV5-1 to TRBJ1-1; tentatively, D is TRBD1 (6 bases). Trimming stripped 3 bases from V and 1 base from J, with 13 bases between. The germline V gene has CDR1 SGHRS and CDR2 YFSETQ. The CDR3 runs to 15 residues.

The chain carries TRBV6-1 and TRBJ2-2; D is ambiguous. Between the trimmed V and J ends, which lost 1 base and 3 bases, there was a span of 3 bases. The V gene's germline CDR1 is MNHNS and CDR2 SASEGT. CDR3 size: 13 residues. CDR3 nucleotides: TGTGCCAGCAGTGAAGGGCACACCGGGGAGCTGTTTTTT. The encoded protein is CASSEGHTGELFF.

In this sample, this clone turned up a few times. This rearrangement joins TRBV19 to TRBJ2-3; possible D gene TRBD1, 6 bases. The CDR3 is 15 residues long. The V gene's germline CDR1 is LNHDA and CDR2 SQIVND (reference sequence). The V end was cut by 6 bases, the J end by 3 bases, with 16 bases between. The CDR3 sequence is CASSPREGETDTQYF. CDR3 in DNA: TGTGCCAGTAGCCCCCGTGAGGGGGAGACAGATACGCAGTATTTT.

This chain uses TRBV9 with TRBJ2-3; 7 nucleotides line up with TRBD2. The CDR3 consists of 15 residues. Germline V lookup: CDR1 SGDLS, CDR2 YYNGEE. J was trimmed by 2 bases and V by 0 bases; bases with no gene match: 3. This chain's CDR3 is CASSVGLAVTDTQYF. In DNA form, the CDR3 reads TGTGCCAGCAGCGTAGGGCTAGCGGTCACAGATACGCAGTATTTT.

The chain employs TRBV5-1 and TRBJ2-6; a possible D gene is TRBD1 (5 bases). With 6 bases removed from V and 4 bases from J, the gap between germline ends came to 11 bases. CDR3 length: 14 residues. Germline V CDR1 and CDR2: SGHRS, YFSETQ. The CDR3 DNA reads as TGCGCCAGCACTAAGGACACCGGGGCCAACGTCCTGACTTTC. This sequence encodes CASTKDTGANVLTF.

The genes are TRBV7-8 and TRBJ1-2; TRBD1 aligns across 9 bases. The length of the CDR3 is 14 residues. V gave up 4 bases and J gave up 7 bases; unmatched junction bases: 7. The V gene's germline CDR1 is SGHVS and CDR2 FQNEAQ. The CDR3 DNA reads as TGTGCCAGCAGCTCTGGGACAGGGACGAGTGGCTACACCTTC. Translated: CASSSGTGTSGYTF.

In this sample, this clone turned up a few times. V usage is TRBV9 and J usage is TRBJ2-3; D is perhaps TRBD2 (6 bases). With 0 bases removed from V and 0 bases from J, the gap between germline ends came to 14 bases. Germline CDR1 reads SGDLS; CDR2 reads YYNGEE. The CDR3 loop spans 17 amino acids. Here the CDR3 DNA reads TGTGCCAGCAGCGTAGGTGGAGGGGTCGGAAGCACAGATACGCAGTATTTT. Translating it yields CASSVGGGVGSTDTQYF.

The V call is TRBV5-1, the J call TRBJ2-7, with D maybe TRBD2 (5 bases). Germline values: CDR1 SGHRS, CDR2 YFSETQ. The length of the CDR3 is 12 residues. Trimming stripped 4 bases from V and 6 bases from J, with 11 bases between. CDR3 residues: CASSLTEGEQYF. DNA of the CDR3: TGCGCCAGCAGCCTTACAGAGGGCGAGCAGTACTTC.

J is TRBJ1-2 and V is TRBV21-1; the listed D gene, TRBD1, was not tested against the DNA. TRBV21-1 is listed as a pseudogene. The CDR3 length is 15 residues. As DNA, the CDR3 is TGTGCCAGCAGCAAAGCGGGGACAGGAATCAATGGCTACACCTTC. Translation: CASSKAGTGINGYTF.